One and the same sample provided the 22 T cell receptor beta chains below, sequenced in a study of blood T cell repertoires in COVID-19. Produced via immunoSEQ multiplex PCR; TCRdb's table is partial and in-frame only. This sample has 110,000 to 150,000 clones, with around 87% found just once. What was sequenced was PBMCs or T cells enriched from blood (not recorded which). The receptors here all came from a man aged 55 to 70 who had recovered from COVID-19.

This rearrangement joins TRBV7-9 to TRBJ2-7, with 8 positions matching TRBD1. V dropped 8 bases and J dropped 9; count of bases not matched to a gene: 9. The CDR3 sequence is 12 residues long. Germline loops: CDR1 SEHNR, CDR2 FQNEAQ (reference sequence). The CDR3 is CASLGTGSGQYF. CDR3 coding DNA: TGTGCCAGCCTCGGGACAGGCTCGGGGCAGTACTTC.

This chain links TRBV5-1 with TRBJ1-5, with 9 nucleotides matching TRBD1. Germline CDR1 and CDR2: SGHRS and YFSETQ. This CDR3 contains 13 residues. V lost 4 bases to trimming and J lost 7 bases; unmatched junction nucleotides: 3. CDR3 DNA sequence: TGCGCCAGCAGCCCGGGACAGGGACAGCCCCAGCATTTT. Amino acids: CASSPGQGQPQHF.

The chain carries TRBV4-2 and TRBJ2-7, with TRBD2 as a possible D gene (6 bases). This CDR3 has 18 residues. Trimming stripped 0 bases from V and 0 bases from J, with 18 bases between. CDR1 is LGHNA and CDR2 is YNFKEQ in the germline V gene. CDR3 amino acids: CASSQDSTSRLLSYEQYF. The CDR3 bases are TGTGCCAGCAGCCAAGATAGTACTAGCCGACTCCTCTCCTACGAGCAGTACTTC.

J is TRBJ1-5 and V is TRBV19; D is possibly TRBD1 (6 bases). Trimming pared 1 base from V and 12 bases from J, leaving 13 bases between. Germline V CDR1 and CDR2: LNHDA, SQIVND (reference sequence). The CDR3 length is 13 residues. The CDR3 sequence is CASSIVGARVQHF. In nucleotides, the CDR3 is TGTGCCAGTAGTATAGTGGGGGCCCGGGTCCAGCATTTT.

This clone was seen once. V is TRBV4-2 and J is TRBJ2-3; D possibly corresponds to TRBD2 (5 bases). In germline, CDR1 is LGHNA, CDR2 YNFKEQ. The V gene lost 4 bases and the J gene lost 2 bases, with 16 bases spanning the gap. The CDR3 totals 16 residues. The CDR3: CASSRVLAGSTDTQYF. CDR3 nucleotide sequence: TGTGCCAGCAGCCGAGTTTTGGCGGGCTCCACAGATACGCAGTATTTT.

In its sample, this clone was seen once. For the CDR3, the DNA is TGTGCCAGCAGTGAAGTGGGGGGGTATAGCAATCAGCCCCAGCATTTT. Its protein product is CASSEVGGYSNQPQHF. This rearrangement joins TRBV6-1 to TRBJ1-5; D might be TRBD1 (5 bases). CDR3 length: 16 residues. With 1 base removed from V and 0 bases from J, the gap between germline ends came to 10 bases. Germline lookup yields CDR1 MNHNS and CDR2 SASEGT.

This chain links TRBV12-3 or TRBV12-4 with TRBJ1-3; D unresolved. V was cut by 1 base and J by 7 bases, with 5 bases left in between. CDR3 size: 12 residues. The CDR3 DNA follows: TGTGCCAGCAGTTTAGGAGGGAACACCATATATTTT. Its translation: CASSLGGNTIYF.

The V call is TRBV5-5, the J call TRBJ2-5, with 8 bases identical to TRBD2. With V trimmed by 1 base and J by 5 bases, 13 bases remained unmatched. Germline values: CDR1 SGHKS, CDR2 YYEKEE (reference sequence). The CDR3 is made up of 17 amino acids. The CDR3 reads CASSLPQGLVGAETQYF. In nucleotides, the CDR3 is TGTGCCAGCAGCTTGCCGCAGGGACTAGTGGGTGCGGAGACCCAGTACTTC.

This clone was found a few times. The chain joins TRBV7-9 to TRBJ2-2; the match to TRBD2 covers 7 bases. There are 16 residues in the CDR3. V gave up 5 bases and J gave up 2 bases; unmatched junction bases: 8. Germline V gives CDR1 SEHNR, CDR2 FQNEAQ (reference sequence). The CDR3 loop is CASSGRVIKNTGELFF. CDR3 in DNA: TGTGCCAGCAGCGGGAGGGTAATCAAAAACACCGGGGAGCTGTTTTTT. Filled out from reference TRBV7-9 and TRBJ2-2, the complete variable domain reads DTGVSQNPRHKITKRGQNVTFRCDPISEHNRLYWYRQTLGQGPEFLTYFQNEAQLEKSRLLSDRFSAERPKGSFSTLEIQRTEQGDSAMYLCASSGRVIKNTGELFFGEGSRLTVL.

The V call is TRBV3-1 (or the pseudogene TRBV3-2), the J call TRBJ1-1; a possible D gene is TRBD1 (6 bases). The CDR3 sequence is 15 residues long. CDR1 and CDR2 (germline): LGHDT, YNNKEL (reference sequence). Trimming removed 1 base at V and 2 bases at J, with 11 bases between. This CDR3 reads CASSQGDTDNTEAFF. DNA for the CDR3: TGTGCCAGCAGCCAAGGGGACACGGATAACACTGAAGCTTTCTTT.

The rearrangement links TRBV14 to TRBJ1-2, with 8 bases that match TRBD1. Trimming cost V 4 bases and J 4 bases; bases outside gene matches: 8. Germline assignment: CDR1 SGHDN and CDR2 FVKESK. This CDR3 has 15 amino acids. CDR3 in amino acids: CASSPLGQGAYGYTF. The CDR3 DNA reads TGTGCCAGCAGCCCGTTAGGCCAGGGGGCCTATGGCTACACCTTC.

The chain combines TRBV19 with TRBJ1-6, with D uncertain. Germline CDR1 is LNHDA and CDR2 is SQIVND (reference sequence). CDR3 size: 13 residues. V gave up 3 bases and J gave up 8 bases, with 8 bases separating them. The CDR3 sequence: CASSMTEYSPLHF. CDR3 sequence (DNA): TGTGCCAGTAGTATGACGGAGTATTCACCCCTCCACTTT.

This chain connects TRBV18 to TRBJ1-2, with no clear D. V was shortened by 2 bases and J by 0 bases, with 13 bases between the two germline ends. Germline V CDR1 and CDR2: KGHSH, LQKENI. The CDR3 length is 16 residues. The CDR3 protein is CASSPTAGRANYGYTF. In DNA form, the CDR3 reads TGTGCCAGCTCACCAACCGCGGGTAGAGCTAACTATGGCTACACCTTC.

Here the CDR3 reads CASSSQQGFGSLAFF. CDR3 DNA sequence: TGTGCCAGCAGTTCTCAACAGGGGTTCGGATCTCTGGCTTTCTTT. The chain carries TRBV6-5 and TRBJ1-1; 7 nucleotides line up with TRBD1. V trimming: 4 bases; J trimming: 11 bases; junction bases outside the gene matches: 16. The CDR3 has 15 residues. Germline V gene lookup returns CDR1 MNHEY and CDR2 SVGAGI.

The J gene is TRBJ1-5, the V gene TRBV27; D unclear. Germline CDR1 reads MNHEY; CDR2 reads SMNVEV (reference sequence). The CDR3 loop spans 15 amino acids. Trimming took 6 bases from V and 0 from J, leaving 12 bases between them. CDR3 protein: CASRRSAVSNQPQHF. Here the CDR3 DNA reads TGTGCCAGCAGACGAAGTGCAGTTAGCAATCAGCCCCAGCATTTT.

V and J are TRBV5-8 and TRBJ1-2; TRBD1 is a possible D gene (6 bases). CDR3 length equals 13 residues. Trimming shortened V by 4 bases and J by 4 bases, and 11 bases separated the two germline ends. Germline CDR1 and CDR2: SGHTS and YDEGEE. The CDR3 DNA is TGTGCCAGCAGCCCTGGGACATTCTATGGCTACACCTTC. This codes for CASSPGTFYGYTF.

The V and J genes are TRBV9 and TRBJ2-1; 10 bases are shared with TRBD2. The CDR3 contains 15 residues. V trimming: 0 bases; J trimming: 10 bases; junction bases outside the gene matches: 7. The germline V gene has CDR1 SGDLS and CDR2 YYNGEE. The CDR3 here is CASSVDGSGRSEQFF. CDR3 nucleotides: TGTGCCAGCAGCGTAGATGGTAGCGGGAGGTCCGAGCAGTTCTTC.

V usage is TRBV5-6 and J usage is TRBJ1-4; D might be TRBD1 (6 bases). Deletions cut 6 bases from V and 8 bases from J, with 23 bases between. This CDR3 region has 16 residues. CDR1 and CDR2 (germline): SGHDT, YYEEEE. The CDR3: CASKPSTGGAYEKLFF. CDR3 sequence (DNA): TGTGCCAGCAAACCGTCGACGGGGGGCGCATACGAAAAACTGTTTTTT.

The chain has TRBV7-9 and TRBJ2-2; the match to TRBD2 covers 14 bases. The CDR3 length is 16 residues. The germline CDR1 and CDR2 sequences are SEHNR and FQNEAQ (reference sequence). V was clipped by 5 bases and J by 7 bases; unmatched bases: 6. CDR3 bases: TGTGCCAGCAGCCAGGGACTAGCGGGAGAGAACGGGGAGCTGTTTTTT. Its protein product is CASSQGLAGENGELFF.

CDR3 DNA sequence: TGTGTTGCGGGACAGAGGAATGAAAAACTGTTTTTT. Protein product: CVAGQRNEKLFF. V is TRBV28 and J is TRBJ1-4; 7 nucleotides agree with TRBD1. The germline CDR1 and CDR2 sequences are MDHEN and SYDVKM. CDR3 length: 12 residues. Drawing the rest from reference TRBV28 and TRBJ1-4, the complete variable domain is DVKVTQSSRYLVKRTGEKVFLECVQDMDHENMFWYRQDPGLGLRLIYFSYDVKMKEKGDIPEGYSVSREKKERFSLILESASTNQTSMYLCVAGQRNEKLFFGSGTQLSVL.

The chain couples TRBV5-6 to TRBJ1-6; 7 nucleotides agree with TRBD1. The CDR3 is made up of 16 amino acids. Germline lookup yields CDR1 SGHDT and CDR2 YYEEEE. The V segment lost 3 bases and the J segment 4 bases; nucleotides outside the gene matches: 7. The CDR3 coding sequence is TGTGCCAGCAGCTCGCCAGGACAGGCATATAATTCACCCCTCCACTTT. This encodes CASSSPGQAYNSPLHF.

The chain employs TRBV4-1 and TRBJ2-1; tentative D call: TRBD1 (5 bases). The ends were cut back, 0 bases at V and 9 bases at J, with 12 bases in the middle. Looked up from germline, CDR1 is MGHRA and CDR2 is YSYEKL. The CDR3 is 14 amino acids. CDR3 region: CASSQEEGAAEQFF. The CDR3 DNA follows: TGCGCCAGCAGCCAAGAGGAAGGGGCTGCTGAGCAGTTCTTC.